Listed here are 14 T cell receptor beta chains from one sample, sequenced in a study of technical replicates of blood from a few donors. Data came from immunoSEQ multiplex PCR; TCRdb stores just in-frame clones and leaves some out. The sample lists roughly 72,000 clones; around 90% were seen once. Sequencing was carried out using T cells isolated from PBMCs. The receptors shown here come from a human donor in good health.

The CDR3 DNA reads TGTGCCAGCAGCGCAAACGACAGGTCAGACAATCAGCCCCAGCATTTT. Amino acids: CASSANDRSDNQPQHF. The chain carries TRBV7-9 and TRBJ1-5; tentatively, D is TRBD1 (6 bases). The V gene's germline CDR1 is SEHNR and CDR2 FQNEAQ (reference sequence). V lost 5 bases and J lost 3, with 17 bases in between. This CDR3 is built from 16 residues.

The gene calls are TRBV4-3 and TRBJ2-4; the D gene is possibly TRBD1 (5 bases). The CDR3 spans 17 residues. Germline assignment: CDR1 LGHNA and CDR2 YSLEER. Trimming cost V 0 bases and J 1 base, with 13 bases left between them. In nucleotides, the CDR3 is TGCGCCAGCAGCCAAGATAAAAGGGGCATTGCCAAAAACATTCAGTACTTC. This encodes CASSQDKRGIAKNIQYF.

The J gene is TRBJ2-5, the V gene TRBV7-8; the match to TRBD2 covers 12 bases. The CDR3 runs to 16 residues. V lost 4 bases, J lost 4 bases, and 7 bases stayed unmatched. Germline assignment: CDR1 SGHVS and CDR2 FQNEAQ. The CDR3, as DNA: TGTGCCAGCAGCTCCCGACTAGCGGGAGTGGGAGAGACCCAGTACTTC. It codes for CASSSRLAGVGETQYF.

This chain joins TRBV9 and TRBJ1-2; 7 bases align to TRBD1. Germline V lookup: CDR1 SGDLS, CDR2 YYNGEE. The CDR3 length is 15 residues. J gave up 4 bases and V 2 bases, and 8 bases lay outside the gene matches. CDR3 nucleotides: TGTGCCAGCAGCGTGGGAGAGGGGGCCGTCTATGGCTACACCTTC. It yields the protein CASSVGEGAVYGYTF.

The chain combines TRBV7-3 with TRBJ2-7, with D perhaps TRBD2 (5 bases). CDR3 length equals 13 residues. Trimming removed 1 base at V and 6 bases at J, with 10 bases between. The germline CDR1 and CDR2 sequences are SGHTA and FQGTGA. In DNA form, the CDR3 reads TGTGCCAGCAGCTTAATAGGGAGAGGCGAGCAGTACTTC. Its protein is CASSLIGRGEQYF.

The chain is built from TRBV13 and TRBJ2-7, with D possibly being TRBD2 (6 bases). CDR3 length: 13 residues. Trimming removed 5 bases at V and 5 bases at J, with 13 bases between. Germline loops: CDR1 PRHDT, CDR2 FYEKMQ (reference sequence). The CDR3 coding sequence is TGTGCCAGCAGCCAGTCAGGGAGGAACGAGCAGTACTTC. It translates to CASSQSGRNEQYF.

The chain uses TRBV19 and TRBJ2-1, with D uncertain. From germline, CDR1 is LNHDA and CDR2 SQIVND (reference sequence). The V end was cut by 7 bases, the J end by 0 bases, with 13 bases between. The CDR3 extends over 15 amino acids. The DNA of the CDR3 is TGTGCCAGTACTGTCGGAGTCCGCTCCTACAATGAGCAGTTCTTC. It specifies CASTVGVRSYNEQFF.

This rearrangement joins TRBV9 to TRBJ2-6; TRBD2 is a possible D gene (6 bases). CDR1 is SGDLS and CDR2 is YYNGEE in the germline V gene. Between the trimmed V and J ends, which lost 3 bases and 0 bases, there was a span of 16 bases. The CDR3 consists of 18 residues. In DNA, the CDR3 is TGTGCCAGCAGCGCGGCGGGACTTACTATCTCTGGGGCCAACGTCCTGACTTTC. Residues: CASSAAGLTISGANVLTF.

The V call is TRBV2, the J call TRBJ2-2; TRBD1 agrees at 8 bases. The V segment lost 10 bases and the J segment 3 bases; nucleotides outside the gene matches: 7. Germline V gives CDR1 SNHLY, CDR2 FYNNEI. The CDR3 is made up of 14 amino acids. In nucleotides, the CDR3 is TGTGCCAACACCCAGACAGGGGACACCGGGGAGCTGTTTTTT. This sequence encodes CANTQTGDTGELFF.

The chain recombines TRBV30 with TRBJ2-7; 11 bases fit TRBD2. Trimming at V came to 2 bases and at J to 6 bases, leaving 9 bases not matched to a gene. The CDR3 runs to 15 residues. The germline V gene has CDR1 GTSNPN and CDR2 SVGIG (reference sequence). CDR3 DNA: TGTGCCTGGAGTCCCGGGACTAGCGGTTATTCCGAGCAGTACTTC. As protein: CAWSPGTSGYSEQYF.

In DNA form, the CDR3 reads TGTGCCTGGAGTAGCGGGAACACCGGGGAGCTGTTTTTT. It is translated as CAWSSGNTGELFF. The chain has TRBV30 and TRBJ2-2; a weak D match, TRBD2 (5 bases). Germline CDR1 reads GTSNPN; CDR2 reads SVGIG (reference sequence). V was shortened by 2 bases and J by 1 base, with 5 bases between the two germline ends. The CDR3 sequence is 13 residues long.

The chain couples TRBV7-8 to TRBJ1-2, with TRBD1 matching over 9 bases. Germline V lookup: CDR1 SGHVS, CDR2 FQNEAQ. V dropped 9 bases and J dropped 5; count of bases not matched to a gene: 16. CDR3 length equals 16 residues. The CDR3 spells CASNSRDRADIYGYTF. CDR3 bases: TGTGCCAGTAACTCCCGGGACAGGGCGGATATTTATGGCTACACCTTC.

The J gene is TRBJ1-1, the V gene TRBV19; maybe TRBD1 (5 bases). V lost 7 bases and J lost 3, with 12 bases in between. This CDR3 spans 13 amino acids. CDR1 and CDR2 (germline): LNHDA, SQIVND (reference sequence). The CDR3, as DNA: TGTGCCAGTATGGAACAGGCGGACACTGAAGCTTTCTTT. Its protein is CASMEQADTEAFF. Based on the CDR3 plus reference TRBV19 and TRBJ1-1, the full variable domain is DGGITQSPKYLFRKEGQNVTLSCEQNLNHDAMYWYRQDPGQGLRLIYYSQIVNDFQKGDIAEGYSVSREKKESFPLTVTSAQKNPTAFYLCASMEQADTEAFFGQGTRLTVV.

The J gene is TRBJ2-1, the V gene TRBV11-2; 13 bases fit TRBD2. CDR3 length equals 16 residues. J gave up 4 bases and V 5 bases, and 5 bases lay outside the gene matches. Looked up from germline, CDR1 is SGHAT and CDR2 is FQNNGV. CDR3 DNA: TGTGCCAGCAGCCTTCCGGGACTAGCGGGGTACAATGAGCAGTTCTTC. Its protein product is CASSLPGLAGYNEQFF.